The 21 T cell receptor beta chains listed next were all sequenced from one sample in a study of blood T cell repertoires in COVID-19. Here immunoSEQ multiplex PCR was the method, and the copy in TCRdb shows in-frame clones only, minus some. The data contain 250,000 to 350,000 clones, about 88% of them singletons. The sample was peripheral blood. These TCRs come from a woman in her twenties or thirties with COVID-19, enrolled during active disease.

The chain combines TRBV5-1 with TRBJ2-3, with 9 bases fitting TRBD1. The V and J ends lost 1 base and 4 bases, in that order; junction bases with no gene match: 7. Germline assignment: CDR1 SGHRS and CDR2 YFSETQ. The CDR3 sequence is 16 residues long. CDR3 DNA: TGCGCCAGCAGCTTGACAGGGGGCGGTCATCCAGATACGCAGTATTTT. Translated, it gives CASSLTGGGHPDTQYF.

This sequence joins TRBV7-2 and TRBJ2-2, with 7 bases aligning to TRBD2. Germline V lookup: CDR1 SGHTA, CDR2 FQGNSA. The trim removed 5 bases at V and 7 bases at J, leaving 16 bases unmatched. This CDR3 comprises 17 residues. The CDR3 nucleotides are TGTGCCAGCAGCCTCTTATGGGCGGGAGCCGGTAGCGGGGAGCTGTTTTTT. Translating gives CASSLLWAGAGSGELFF.

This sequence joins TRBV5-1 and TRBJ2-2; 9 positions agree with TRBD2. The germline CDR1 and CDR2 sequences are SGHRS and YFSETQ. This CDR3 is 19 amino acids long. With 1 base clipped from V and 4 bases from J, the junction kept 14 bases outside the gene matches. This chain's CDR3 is CASSLNGQLSAGGTGELFF. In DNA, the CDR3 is TGCGCCAGCAGCTTGAATGGACAGCTTTCAGCGGGAGGCACCGGGGAGCTGTTTTTT.

CDR3 nucleotides: TGTGCCACCAGCAGAGGGTCGCAGGGTCACCATCAGCCCCAGCATTTT. Protein sequence: CATSRGSQGHHQPQHF. The rearrangement joins TRBV15 to TRBJ1-5; D perhaps matches TRBD1 (5 bases). The germline V and J ends were trimmed by 1 base and 5 bases, with 15 bases remaining between them. CDR3 length: 16 residues. Per germline, CDR1 LNHNV and CDR2 YYDKDF (reference sequence).

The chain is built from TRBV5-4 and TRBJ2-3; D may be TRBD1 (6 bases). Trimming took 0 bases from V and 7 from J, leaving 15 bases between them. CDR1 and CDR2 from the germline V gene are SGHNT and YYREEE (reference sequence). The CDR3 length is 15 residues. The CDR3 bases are TGTGCCAGCAGCTTGGAGGCAGGGGCGTCGAATACGCAGTATTTT. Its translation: CASSLEAGASNTQYF. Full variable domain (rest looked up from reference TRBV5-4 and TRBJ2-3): ETGVTQSPTHLIKTRGQQVTLRCSSQSGHNTVSWYQQALGQGPQFIFQYYREEENGRGNFPPRFSGLQFPNYSSELNVNALELDDSALYLCASSLEAGASNTQYFGPGTRLTVL.

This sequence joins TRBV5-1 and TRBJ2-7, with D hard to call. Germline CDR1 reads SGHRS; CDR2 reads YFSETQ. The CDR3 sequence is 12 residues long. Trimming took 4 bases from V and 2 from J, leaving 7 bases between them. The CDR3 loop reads CASSREPYEQYF. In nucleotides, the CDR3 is TGCGCCAGCAGCCGCGAGCCCTACGAGCAGTACTTC. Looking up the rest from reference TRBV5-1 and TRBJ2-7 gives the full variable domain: KAGVTQTPRYLIKTRGQQVTLSCSPISGHRSVSWYQQTPGQGLQFLFEYFSETQRNKGNFPGRFSGRQFSNSRSEMNVSTLELGDSALYLCASSREPYEQYFGPGTRLTVT.

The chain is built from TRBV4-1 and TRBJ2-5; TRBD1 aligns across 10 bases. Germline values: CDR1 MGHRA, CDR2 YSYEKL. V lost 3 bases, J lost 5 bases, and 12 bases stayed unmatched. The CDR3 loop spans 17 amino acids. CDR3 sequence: CASSQGAGQGVGETQYF. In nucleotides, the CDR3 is TGCGCCAGCAGCCAGGGGGCTGGACAGGGGGTAGGGGAGACCCAGTACTTC.

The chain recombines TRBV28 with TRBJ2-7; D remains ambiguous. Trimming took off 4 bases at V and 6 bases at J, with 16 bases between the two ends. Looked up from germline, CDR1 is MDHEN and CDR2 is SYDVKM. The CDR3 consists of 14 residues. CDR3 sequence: CASSSYYRDVEQYF. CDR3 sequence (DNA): TGTGCCAGCAGTTCATACTATCGCGACGTCGAGCAGTACTTC.

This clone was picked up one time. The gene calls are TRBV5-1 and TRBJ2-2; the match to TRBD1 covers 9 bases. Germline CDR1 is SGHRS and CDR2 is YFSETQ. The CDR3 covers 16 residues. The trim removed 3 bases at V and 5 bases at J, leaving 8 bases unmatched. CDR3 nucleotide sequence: TGCGCCAGCAGCTCTACGCCGGGACAGGGTACCGGGGAGCTGTTTTTT. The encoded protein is CASSSTPGQGTGELFF.

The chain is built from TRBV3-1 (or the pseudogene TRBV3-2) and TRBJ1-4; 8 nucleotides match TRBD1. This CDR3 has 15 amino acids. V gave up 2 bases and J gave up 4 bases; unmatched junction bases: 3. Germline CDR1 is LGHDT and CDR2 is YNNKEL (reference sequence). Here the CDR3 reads CASSQQQGGNEKLFF. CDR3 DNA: TGTGCCAGCAGCCAACAACAGGGGGGTAATGAAAAACTGTTTTTT.

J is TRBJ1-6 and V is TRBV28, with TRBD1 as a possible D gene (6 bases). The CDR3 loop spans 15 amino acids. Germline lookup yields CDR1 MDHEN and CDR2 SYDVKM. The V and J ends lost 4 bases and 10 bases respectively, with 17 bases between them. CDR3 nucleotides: TGTGCCAGCAGTTGGGGGACATCGGGCTACTCACCCCTCCACTTT. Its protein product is CASSWGTSGYSPLHF.

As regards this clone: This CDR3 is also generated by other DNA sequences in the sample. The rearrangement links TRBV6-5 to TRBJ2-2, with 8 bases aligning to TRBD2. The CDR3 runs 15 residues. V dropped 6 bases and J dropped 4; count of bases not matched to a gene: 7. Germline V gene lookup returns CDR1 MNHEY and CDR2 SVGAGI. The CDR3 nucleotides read TGTGCCAGCAGGGGCGGGGGGTACGTCACCGGGGAGCTGTTTTTT. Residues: CASRGGGYVTGELFF.

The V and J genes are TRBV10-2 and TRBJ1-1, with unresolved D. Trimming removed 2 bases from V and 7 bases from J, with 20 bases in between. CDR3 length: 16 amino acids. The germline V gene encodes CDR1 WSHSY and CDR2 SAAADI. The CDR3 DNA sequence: TGCGCCAGCAGTGAGAACAGAATGGGAGGCTATGGTGAAGCTTTCTTT. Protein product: CASSENRMGGYGEAFF.

CDR3 in amino acids: CASSSGDRGRDTQYF. For the CDR3, the DNA is TGTGCCAGCAGTTCGGGGGACAGAGGCAGAGATACGCAGTATTTT. The rearrangement uses TRBV28 and TRBJ2-3, with a possible D match to TRBD1 (7 bases). V lost 4 bases and J 5 bases, leaving 16 bases between the germline ends. The CDR3 is 15 amino acids. CDR1 and CDR2 from the germline V gene are MDHEN and SYDVKM.

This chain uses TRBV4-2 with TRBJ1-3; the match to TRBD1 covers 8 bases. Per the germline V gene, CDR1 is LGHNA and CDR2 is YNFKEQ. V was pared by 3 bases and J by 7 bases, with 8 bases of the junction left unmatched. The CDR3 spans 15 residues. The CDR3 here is CASSQLDREGNTIYF. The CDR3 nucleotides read TGTGCCAGCAGCCAGCTGGACAGGGAAGGGAACACCATATATTTT.

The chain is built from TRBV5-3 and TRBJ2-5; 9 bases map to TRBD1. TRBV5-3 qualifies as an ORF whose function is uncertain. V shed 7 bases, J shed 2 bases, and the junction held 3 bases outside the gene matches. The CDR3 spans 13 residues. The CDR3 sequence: CARSDRGQETQYF. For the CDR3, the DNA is TGTGCCAGATCGGACAGGGGACAAGAGACCCAGTACTTC.

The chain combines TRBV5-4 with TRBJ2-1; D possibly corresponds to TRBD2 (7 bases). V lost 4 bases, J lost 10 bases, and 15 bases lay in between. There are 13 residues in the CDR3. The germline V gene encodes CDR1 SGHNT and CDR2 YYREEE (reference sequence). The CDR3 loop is CASSPTGGREQFF. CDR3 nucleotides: TGTGCCAGCAGCCCGACCGGGGGGCGAGAGCAGTTCTTC.

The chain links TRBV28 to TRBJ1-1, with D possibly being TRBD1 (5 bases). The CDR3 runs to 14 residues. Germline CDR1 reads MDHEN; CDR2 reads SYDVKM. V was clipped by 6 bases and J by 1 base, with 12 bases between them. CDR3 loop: CASSGYDRNTEAFF. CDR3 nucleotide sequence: TGTGCCAGCAGCGGTTACGACAGGAACACTGAAGCTTTCTTT.

CDR3: CASSWSVNTGELFF. The DNA of the CDR3 is TGTGCCAGCAGCTGGAGCGTTAACACCGGGGAGCTGTTTTTT. This chain joins TRBV7-9 and TRBJ2-2; the D is unclear. The CDR3 runs 14 residues. Germline CDR1 SEHNR, CDR2 FQNEAQ (reference sequence). The V and J ends lost 4 bases and 2 bases respectively, with 8 bases between them.

In nucleotides, the CDR3 is TGTGCCAGCAGCCCGGGACTGGGCTCTGGGGCCAACGTCCTGACTTTC. Its protein product is CASSPGLGSGANVLTF. The chain uses TRBV5-4 and TRBJ2-6, with D possibly being TRBD2 (6 bases). The germline V and J ends were trimmed by 4 bases and 0 bases, with 11 bases remaining between them. Germline values: CDR1 SGHNT, CDR2 YYREEE (reference sequence). The length of the CDR3 is 16 residues. Based on the CDR3 plus reference TRBV5-4 and TRBJ2-6, the full variable domain is ETGVTQSPTHLIKTRGQQVTLRCSSQSGHNTVSWYQQALGQGPQFIFQYYREEENGRGNFPPRFSGLQFPNYSSELNVNALELDDSALYLCASSPGLGSGANVLTFGAGSRLTVL.

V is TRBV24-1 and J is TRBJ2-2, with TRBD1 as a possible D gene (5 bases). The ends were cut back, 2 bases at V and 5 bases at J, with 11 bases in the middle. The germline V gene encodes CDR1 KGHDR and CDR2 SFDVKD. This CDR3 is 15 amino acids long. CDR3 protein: CATSDWRQPTGELFF. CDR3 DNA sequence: TGTGCCACCAGTGATTGGAGACAGCCGACCGGGGAGCTGTTTTTT.